Presented here are 10 T cell receptor beta chains from one specimen sequenced in a study of post-analysis software for immune sequencing data. Tagging with unique molecular identifiers was a feature of the TCR beta cDNA libraries. A single record per CDR3 protein comes from TCRdb applying MiXCR to the PCR reads. Of around 500,000 distinct CDR3 sequences in the sample, 30% to 40% were seen once. Study-level findings and limits: Four to six TRBV segments, including TRBV5-6, TRBV5-1 and TRBV20-1, were more frequent in patients than controls.

These receptors have no identified antigens. The sample comprised blood. The source of these receptors is a girl under 18 with multiple sclerosis.

This clonotype was seen a handful of times. This sequence joins TRBV20-1 and TRBJ1-1; 9 positions match TRBD1. Germline trimming cut 1 base from V and 8 bases from J; bases unmatched to any gene: 2. The CDR3 is made up of 12 amino acids. Germline loops: CDR1 DFQATT, CDR2 SNEGSKA (reference sequence). The CDR3, as DNA: TGCAGTGCTAGAGGTGACAGGGGGGAAGCTTTCTTT. Translating gives CSARGDRGEAFF.

This sequence joins TRBV5-1 and TRBJ2-1; 9 nucleotides align to TRBD1. The CDR3 consists of 17 residues. The germline V gene has CDR1 SGHRS and CDR2 YFSETQ. V trimming: 0 bases; J trimming: 6 bases; junction bases outside the gene matches: 10. This chain's CDR3 is CASSLEGQGSTRNEQFF. For the CDR3, the DNA is TGCGCCAGCAGCTTGGAGGGACAGGGATCAACGCGCAATGAGCAGTTCTTC.

The rearrangement joins TRBV29-1 to TRBJ2-7, with D hard to call. The V end was cut by 7 bases, the J end by 2 bases, with 12 bases between. This CDR3 is 12 amino acids long. CDR1 SQVTM and CDR2 ANQGSEA come from the germline V gene. CDR3 sequence (DNA): TGCAGCGGACCAGGTAGGACCTACGAGCAGTACTTC. This gives the protein CSGPGRTYEQYF.

This clonotype was seen more than once but under ten times. V gene TRBV11-2 combines with J gene TRBJ2-7; 7 nucleotides align to TRBD1. The junction had 7 bases not matched to a gene; V was cut back by 5 bases and J by 0 bases. CDR1 is SGHAT and CDR2 is FQNNGV in the germline V gene. The CDR3 runs to 15 residues. CDR3 DNA: TGTGCCAGCAGCAACATCAGGGGGAACTCCTACGAGCAGTACTTC. The encoded protein is CASSNIRGNSYEQYF.

The V gene is TRBV10-2, the J gene TRBJ1-1; D perhaps matches TRBD1 (5 bases). The CDR3 is 14 residues long. Trimming removed 6 bases at V and 4 bases at J, with 15 bases between. Germline V gives CDR1 WSHSY, CDR2 SAAADI. CDR3 loop: CASRGSGQGTEAFF. The DNA of the CDR3 is TGCGCCAGCAGGGGGTCAGGGCAGGGCACTGAAGCTTTCTTT.

As regards this clonotype: A junction end diverges from the germline sequence, so it may reflect a read error. The chain combines TRBV28 with TRBJ2-7; 11 bases are shared with TRBD2. Germline-derived CDR1 and CDR2 are MDHEN and SYDVKM. CDR3 length equals 16 residues. As DNA, the CDR3 is TGTGCCAGCAGTTTAGAGAGTAGCGGGGGGGAAAACGAGCGGTACTTC. This encodes CASSLESSGGENERYF.

The chain links TRBV5-1 to TRBJ2-2; 9 nucleotides line up with TRBD2. The germline gives CDR1 SGHRS, CDR2 YFSETQ. The J segment lost 2 bases and the V segment lost 2 bases, leaving 4 bases of the junction unmatched. The CDR3 consists of 16 residues. Here the CDR3 reads CASSLTGLANTGELFF. Here the CDR3 DNA reads TGCGCCAGCAGCTTAACGGGACTAGCAAACACCGGGGAGCTGTTTTTT.

This clonotype appeared a single time. J is TRBJ2-1 and V is TRBV3-1, with 7 bases fitting TRBD2. The J segment lost 8 bases and the V segment lost 2 bases, leaving 9 bases of the junction unmatched. Germline V gene sequence: CDR1 LGHDT, CDR2 YNNKEL (reference sequence). CDR3 length: 15 residues. The CDR3 protein is CASSQTGRPGDEQFF. In DNA, the CDR3 is TGTGCCAGCAGCCAAACCGGGAGGCCGGGAGATGAGCAGTTCTTC.

This clonotype was picked up a small number of times. The chain uses TRBV7-8 and TRBJ2-7, with D possibly being TRBD1 (5 bases). Looked up from germline, CDR1 is SGHVS and CDR2 is FQNEAQ. The CDR3 is 17 residues long. The V gene lost 2 bases and the J gene lost 0 bases, with 17 bases spanning the gap. CDR3 in DNA: TGTGCCAGCAGCTTAAACGAGGACACCTACATCTCCTACGAGCAGTACTTC. It yields the protein CASSLNEDTYISYEQYF.

This clonotype has just a few counts. V usage is TRBV15 and J usage is TRBJ1-1; D gene unclear. Per the germline V gene, CDR1 is LNHNV and CDR2 is YYDKDF (reference sequence). This CDR3 is 13 amino acids long. V lost 3 bases and J lost 3, with 8 bases in between. CDR3 in amino acids: CATSRTVDTEAFF. CDR3 nucleotide sequence: TGTGCCACCAGCAGGACGGTCGACACTGAAGCTTTCTTT.